The 15 T cell receptor beta chains given below trace back to one sample, sequenced in a study of blood T cell repertoires in COVID-19. Produced via immunoSEQ multiplex PCR; TCRdb's table is partial and in-frame only. The sample records 100,000 or so clones, 81% being singletons. Sequenced sample: peripheral blood. These receptors were collected from a man older than 75 with acute or convalescent COVID-19.

This clone was counted at least ten times. The J gene is TRBJ2-1, the V gene TRBV5-1; 9 positions match TRBD1. CDR3 length: 17 amino acids. V lost 0 bases and J lost 3; bases outside the gene matches: 7. Per germline, CDR1 SGHRS and CDR2 YFSETQ. The CDR3 nucleotides read TGCGCCAGCAGCTTGGCACCGGAGGGACAGGGCTACAATGAGCAGTTCTTC. Protein sequence: CASSLAPEGQGYNEQFF.

This chain uses TRBV2 with TRBJ1-6, with TRBD1 identical over 10 bases. CDR1 SNHLY and CDR2 FYNNEI come from the germline V gene. The V and J ends lost 3 bases and 6 bases, in that order; junction bases with no gene match: 5. This CDR3 spans 16 amino acids. CDR3 loop: CASSDLGQGSNSPLHF. The CDR3 DNA is TGTGCCAGCAGTGATTTGGGACAGGGGAGTAATTCACCCCTCCACTTT.

This rearrangement joins TRBV7-9 to TRBJ2-5; 8 nucleotides agree with TRBD1. Germline CDR1 and CDR2: SEHNR and FQNEAQ (reference sequence). The trim removed 5 bases at V and 3 bases at J, leaving 5 bases unmatched. The CDR3 totals 14 residues. CDR3 DNA sequence: TGTGCCAGCAGCCCACAGACAGGGGAAGAGACCCAGTACTTC. Amino acid sequence: CASSPQTGEETQYF.

The CDR3 DNA follows: TGCGCCAGCAGCTTGGGAGGGGGCGCAGACTACGAGCAGTACTTC. The encoded protein is CASSLGGGADYEQYF. This chain uses TRBV5-1 with TRBJ2-7; 7 bases are shared with TRBD1. CDR3 length: 15 residues. V lost 0 bases to trimming and J lost 3 bases; unmatched junction nucleotides: 6. Germline V gene data show CDR1 as SGHRS and CDR2 as YFSETQ.

This rearrangement joins TRBV24-1 to TRBJ2-1; 8 nucleotides line up with TRBD2. V was clipped by 7 bases and J by 2 bases; unmatched bases: 9. Germline V gives CDR1 KGHDR, CDR2 SFDVKD. The CDR3 runs to 16 residues. In nucleotides, the CDR3 is TGTGCCACCAGCTCTCAGACGGGGGGGGCCTACAATGAGCAGTTCTTC. Translating gives CATSSQTGGAYNEQFF.

DNA of the CDR3: TGTGCCAGCAGCCCCACCAGGACTAGCGGGAGCCATGGGTTGAGGGCCGGGGAGCTGTTTTTT. This sequence encodes CASSPTRTSGSHGLRAGELFF. The rearrangement uses TRBV14 and TRBJ2-2, with TRBD2 matching 13 bases. Germline values: CDR1 SGHDN, CDR2 FVKESK. The CDR3 covers 21 residues. Trimming at V came to 4 bases and at J to 6 bases, leaving 20 bases not matched to a gene.

The rearrangement links TRBV9 to TRBJ2-5; 11 bases are shared with TRBD2. V was pared by 1 base and J by 9 bases, with 2 bases of the junction left unmatched. The CDR3 has 13 residues. Germline V gives CDR1 SGDLS, CDR2 YYNGEE. The CDR3 loop is CASSVTSGRPQYF. CDR3 sequence (DNA): TGTGCCAGCAGCGTAACTAGCGGGAGACCCCAGTACTTC. Full variable domain (rest looked up from reference TRBV9 and TRBJ2-5): DSGVTQTPKHLITATGQRVTLRCSPRSGDLSVYWYQQSLDQGLQFLIQYYNGEERAKGNILERFSAQQFPDLHSELNLSSLELGDSALYFCASSVTSGRPQYFGPGTRLLVL.

There are a few counts of this clone. V usage is TRBV5-1 and J usage is TRBJ1-1; possibly TRBD1 for D (5 bases). The ends were cut back, 4 bases at V and 7 bases at J, with 14 bases in the middle. The CDR3 runs 13 residues. In germline, CDR1 is SGHRS, CDR2 YFSETQ. The CDR3 region has the DNA TGCGCCAGCAGCCCCCAGGGTAACGGTGAAGCTTTCTTT. Residues: CASSPQGNGEAFF.

The chain joins TRBV14 to TRBJ2-6; maybe TRBD2 (6 bases). Trimming removed 0 bases from V and 0 bases from J, with 9 bases in between. Germline V CDR1 and CDR2: SGHDN, FVKESK. CDR3 length equals 17 residues. The CDR3 reads CASSQDRAGSGANVLTF. For the CDR3, the DNA is TGTGCCAGCAGCCAAGATAGAGCGGGCTCTGGGGCCAACGTCCTGACTTTC.

The chain links TRBV6-1 to TRBJ1-1; D may be TRBD1 (6 bases). The CDR3 has 16 amino acids. Germline assignment: CDR1 MNHNS and CDR2 SASEGT. V dropped 2 bases and J dropped 0 bases, with 13 bases sitting between them. The CDR3 loop is CASSETSGALNTEAFF. CDR3 coding DNA: TGTGCCAGCAGTGAAACGTCAGGGGCTTTGAACACTGAAGCTTTCTTT.

The chain is built from TRBV7-3 and TRBJ2-5; TRBD1 is a possible D gene (5 bases). Germline lookup yields CDR1 SGHTA and CDR2 FQGTGA. The V gene lost 2 bases and the J gene lost 4 bases, with 14 bases spanning the gap. The CDR3 loop spans 15 amino acids. CDR3 in DNA: TGTGCCAGCAGCTTACAAAGGGGTGGTAGAGAGACCCAGTACTTC. Translation gives CASSLQRGGRETQYF.

The chain combines TRBV18 with TRBJ2-5; D gene unclear. Per the germline V gene, CDR1 is KGHSH and CDR2 is LQKENI. This CDR3 comprises 12 residues. V lost 5 bases and J lost 0, with 4 bases in between. DNA for the CDR3: TGTGCCAGCTCAACAGACCAAGAGACCCAGTACTTC. Its protein product is CASSTDQETQYF.

The chain is built from TRBV7-3 and TRBJ2-3, with 11 bases identical to TRBD2. The CDR3 has 15 amino acids. The J segment lost 5 bases and the V segment lost 1 base, leaving 2 bases of the junction unmatched. Germline loops: CDR1 SGHTA, CDR2 FQGTGA. The CDR3 is CASSLNGLAGDTQYF. DNA of the CDR3: TGTGCCAGCAGCTTAAATGGACTAGCGGGAGATACGCAGTATTTT.

The CDR3, as DNA: TGTGCTAGTGGTTCCCTGACAGGGTTACAAGAGACCCAGTACTTC. Amino acids: CASGSLTGLQETQYF. The rearrangement joins TRBV12-5 to TRBJ2-5, with 7 bases aligning to TRBD1. CDR3 size: 15 residues. With V trimmed by 4 bases and J by 2 bases, 7 bases remained unmatched. Germline V gives CDR1 LGHNT, CDR2 FRNRAP.

The chain carries TRBV19 and TRBJ2-1, with 10 bases aligning to TRBD1. Germline V gene lookup returns CDR1 LNHDA and CDR2 SQIVND (reference sequence). This CDR3 is built from 15 residues. The trim removed 7 bases at V and 1 base at J, leaving 4 bases unmatched. CDR3 region: CASIGTGESYNEQFF. Written as DNA, the CDR3 is TGTGCCAGTATCGGGACAGGGGAGTCCTACAATGAGCAGTTCTTC.